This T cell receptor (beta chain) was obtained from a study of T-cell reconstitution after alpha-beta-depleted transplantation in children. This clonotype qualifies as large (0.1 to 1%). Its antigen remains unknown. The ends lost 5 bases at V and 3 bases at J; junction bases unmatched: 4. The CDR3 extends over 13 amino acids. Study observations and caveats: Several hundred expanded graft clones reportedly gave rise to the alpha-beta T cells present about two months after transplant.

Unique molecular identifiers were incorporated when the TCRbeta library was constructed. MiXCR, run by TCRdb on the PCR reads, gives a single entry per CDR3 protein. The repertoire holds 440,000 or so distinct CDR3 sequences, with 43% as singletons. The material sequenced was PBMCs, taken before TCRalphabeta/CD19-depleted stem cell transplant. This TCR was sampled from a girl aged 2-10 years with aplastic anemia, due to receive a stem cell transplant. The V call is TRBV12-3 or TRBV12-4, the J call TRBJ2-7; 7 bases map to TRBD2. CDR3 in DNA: TGTGCCAGCAGTAGACCTAGCGGCTACGAGCAGTACTTC. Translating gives CASSRPSGYEQYF.